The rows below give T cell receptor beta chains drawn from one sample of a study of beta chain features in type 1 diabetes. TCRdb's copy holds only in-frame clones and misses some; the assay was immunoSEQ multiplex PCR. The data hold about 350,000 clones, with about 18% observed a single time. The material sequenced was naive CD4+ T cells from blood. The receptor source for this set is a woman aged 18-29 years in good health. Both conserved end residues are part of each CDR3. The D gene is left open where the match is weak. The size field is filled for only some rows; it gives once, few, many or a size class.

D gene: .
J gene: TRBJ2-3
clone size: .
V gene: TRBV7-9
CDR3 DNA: TGTGCCAGCAGCCCACCTGGGGCAGTTTACACAGATACGCAGTATTTT
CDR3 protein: CASSPPGAVYTDTQYF

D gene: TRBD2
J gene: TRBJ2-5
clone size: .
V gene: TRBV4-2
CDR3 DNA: TGTGCCAGCAGCCAACGCGGACTAGCGGGAGATGGACAGGAGACCCAGTACTTC
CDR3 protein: CASSQRGLAGDGQETQYF

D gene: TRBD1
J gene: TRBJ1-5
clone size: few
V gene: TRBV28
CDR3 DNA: TGTGCCAGCAGTCTCAGAAGGACCGGGACAGGGCTACCTTTAGCAAATCAGCCCCAGCATTTT
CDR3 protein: CASSLRRTGTGLPLANQPQHF

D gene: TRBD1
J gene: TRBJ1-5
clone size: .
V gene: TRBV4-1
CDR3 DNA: TGCGCCAGCAGCCAAGAGACAGGGGGCAATCAGCCCCAGCATTTT
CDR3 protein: CASSQETGGNQPQHF

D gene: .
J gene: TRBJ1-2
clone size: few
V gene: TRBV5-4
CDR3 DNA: TGTGCCAGCAGCCGGGAATATACTAACTATGGCTACACCTTC
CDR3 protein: CASSREYTNYGYTF

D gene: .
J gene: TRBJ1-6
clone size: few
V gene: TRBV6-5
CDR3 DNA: TGTGCCAGCATTTTCCTCAGCGTCTCCGATTCACCCCTCCACTTT
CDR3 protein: CASIFLSVSDSPLHF

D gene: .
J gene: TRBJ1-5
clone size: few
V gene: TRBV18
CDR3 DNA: TGTGCCAGCTCATCTGACAGAAACAATCAGCCCCAGCATTTT
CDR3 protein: CASSSDRNNQPQHF

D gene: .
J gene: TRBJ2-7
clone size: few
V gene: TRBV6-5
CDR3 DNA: TGTGCCAGCGCTTCGCTGAGAGGCGGCGAGCAGTACTTC
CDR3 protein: CASASLRGGEQYF

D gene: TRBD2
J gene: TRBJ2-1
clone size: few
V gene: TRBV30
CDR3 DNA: TGTGCCTGGAGTGCGGGACTAGCCATATACAATGAGCAGTTCTTC
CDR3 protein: CAWSAGLAIYNEQFF

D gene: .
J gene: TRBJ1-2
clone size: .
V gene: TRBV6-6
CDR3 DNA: TGTGCCAGCAGTCGACAGGATAACTATGGCTACACCTTC
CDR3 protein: CASSRQDNYGYTF

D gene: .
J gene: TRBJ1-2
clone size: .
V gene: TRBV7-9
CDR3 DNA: TGTGCCAGCAGCATCGACAGGCTAGGGTACTACACCTTC
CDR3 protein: CASSIDRLGYYTF

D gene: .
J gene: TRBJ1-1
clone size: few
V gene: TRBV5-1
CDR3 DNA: TGCGCCAGCAGCTTGGACAACATGAACACTGAAGCTTTCTTT
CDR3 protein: CASSLDNMNTEAFF

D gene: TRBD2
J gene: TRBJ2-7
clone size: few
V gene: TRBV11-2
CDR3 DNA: TGTGCCAGCAGCTCCCTAGCGGGGGCCGCCTGGGAGCAGTACTTC
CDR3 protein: CASSSLAGAAWEQYF

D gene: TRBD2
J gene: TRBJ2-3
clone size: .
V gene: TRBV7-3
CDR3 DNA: TGTGCCAGCAGCTCGGGGGGGGCCGGCACAGATACGCAGTATTTT
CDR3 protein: CASSSGGAGTDTQYF

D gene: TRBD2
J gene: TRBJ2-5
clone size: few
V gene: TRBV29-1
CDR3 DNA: TGCAGCGCCCTTAGCGGGGGGGCATCGGAGACCCAGTACTTC
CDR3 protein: CSALSGGASETQYF

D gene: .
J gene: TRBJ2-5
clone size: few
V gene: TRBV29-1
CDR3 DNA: TGCAGCGTAGGGGGGGCGTTAACCCGAGAGACCCAGTACTTC
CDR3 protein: CSVGGALTRETQYF

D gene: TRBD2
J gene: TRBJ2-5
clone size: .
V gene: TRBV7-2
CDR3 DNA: TGTGCCAGCAGCACGCGGACTAGCGGGAGCTTAGAGACCCAGTACTTC
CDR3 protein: CASSTRTSGSLETQYF

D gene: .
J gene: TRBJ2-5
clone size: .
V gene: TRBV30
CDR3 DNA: TGTGCCTGGTATCTAAAGGGAGGCCAAGAGACCCAGTACTTC
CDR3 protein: CAWYLKGGQETQYF

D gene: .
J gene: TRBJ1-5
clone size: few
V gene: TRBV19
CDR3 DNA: TGTGCCAGTAGTATCACAGGTAGCAATCAGCCCCAGCATTTT
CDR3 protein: CASSITGSNQPQHF

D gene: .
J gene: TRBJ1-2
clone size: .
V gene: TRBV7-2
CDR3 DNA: TGTGCCAGCAGCCTCGTACAGGGCCCGCACGGCTACACCTTC
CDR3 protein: CASSLVQGPHGYTF

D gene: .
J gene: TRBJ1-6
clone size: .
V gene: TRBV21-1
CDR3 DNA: TGTGCCAGCAGCAAAGGGGGACAGGGACTAGATAATTCACCCCTCCACTTT
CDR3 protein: CASSKGGQGLDNSPLHF

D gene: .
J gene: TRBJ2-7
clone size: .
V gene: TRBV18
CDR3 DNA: TGTGCCAGCTCACCACCGGTCAGCTACGAGCAGTACTTC
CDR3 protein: CASSPPVSYEQYF

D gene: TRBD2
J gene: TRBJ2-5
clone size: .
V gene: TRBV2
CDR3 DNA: TGTGCCAGCAGTGACCGGCGGGGGGCGCAAGAGACCCAGTACTTC
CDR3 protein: CASSDRRGAQETQYF

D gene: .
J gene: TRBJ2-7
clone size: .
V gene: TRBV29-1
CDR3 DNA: TGCAGCGTTGGACGGGAACATGGTGGAGAGCAGTACTTC
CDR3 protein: CSVGREHGGEQYF